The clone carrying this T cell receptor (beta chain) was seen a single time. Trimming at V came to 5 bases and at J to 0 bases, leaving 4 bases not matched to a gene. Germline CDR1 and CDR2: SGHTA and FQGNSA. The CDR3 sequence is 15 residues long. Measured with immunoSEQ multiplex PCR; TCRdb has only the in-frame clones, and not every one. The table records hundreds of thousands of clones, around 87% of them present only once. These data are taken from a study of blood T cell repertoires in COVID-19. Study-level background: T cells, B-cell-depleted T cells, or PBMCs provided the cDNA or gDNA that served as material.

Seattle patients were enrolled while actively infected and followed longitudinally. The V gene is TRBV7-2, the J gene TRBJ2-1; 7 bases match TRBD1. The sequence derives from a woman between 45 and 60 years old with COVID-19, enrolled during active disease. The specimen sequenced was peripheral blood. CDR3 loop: CASSAGTVSYNEQFF. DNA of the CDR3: TGTGCCAGCAGCGCCGGGACAGTCTCCTACAATGAGCAGTTCTTC.